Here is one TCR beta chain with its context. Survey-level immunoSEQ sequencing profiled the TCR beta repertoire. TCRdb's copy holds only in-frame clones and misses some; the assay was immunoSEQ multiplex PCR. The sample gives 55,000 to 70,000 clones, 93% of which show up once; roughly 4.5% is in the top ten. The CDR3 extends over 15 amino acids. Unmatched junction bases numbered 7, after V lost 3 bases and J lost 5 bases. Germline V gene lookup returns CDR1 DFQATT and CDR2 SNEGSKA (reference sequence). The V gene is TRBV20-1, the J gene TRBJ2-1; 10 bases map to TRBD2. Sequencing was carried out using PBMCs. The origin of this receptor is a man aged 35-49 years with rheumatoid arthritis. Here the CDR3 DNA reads TGCAGTGCTAGTAGCCCTAGCGGGAGCCACAATGAGCAGTTCTTC. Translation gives CSASSPSGSHNEQFF.